Below, 7 T cell receptor beta chains from the same sample are listed, as sequenced in a study of tumor-infiltrating lymphocytes in primary liver carcinoma. Joint extraction of RNA and DNA used roughly 19-33 mg of bulk tissue that was unsorted. Priming with a constant-region primer yielded TCR beta cDNA from 450 to 600 ng total RNA. Three nested multiplex PCR rounds, a slightly modified ARM-PCR, produced the libraries for TCR beta. Each of the first two PCR rounds ran approximately 9 cycles with TRBV1-TRBV30 forward and C-beta reverse primers. TCRdb fed the multiplex PCR reads into MiXCR, producing one record per CDR3 protein. The data hold roughly 120,000 distinct CDR3 sequences, with 60% to 75% observed a single time. Sequenced: liver tumor tissue from sampling region 3. Subset of the sample: tumor region T3, left-lateral pole. These receptors all come from a woman aged 60-70 years with primary liver carcinoma and hepatitis B virus infection.

This chain links TRBV29-1 with TRBJ2-5, with D tentatively TRBD1 (6 bases). CDR1 is SQVTM and CDR2 is ANQGSEA in the germline V gene. The CDR3 runs 13 residues. CDR3 region: CRIARGYQETQYF. The DNA of the CDR3 is TGCAGAATTGCGAGGGGGTACCAAGAGACCCAGTACTTC.

This clonotype was detected a few times. A much larger clone differs from this one at a single base, so this may be a read error. J is TRBJ2-5 and V is TRBV6-1, with a tentative D call TRBD1 (6 bases). This CDR3 is 13 amino acids long. CDR1 is MNHNS and CDR2 is SASEGT in the germline V gene. In nucleotides, the CDR3 is TGTGCCAGCACATGGGGGCTTTGGGAGACCCAGCACTTC. Translated, it gives CASTWGLWETQHF.

This clonotype came up once. The chain is built from TRBV4-1 and TRBJ2-6, with D perhaps TRBD1 (5 bases). V lost 1 base to trimming and J lost 0 bases, with 16 bases between them. This CDR3 is 19 amino acids long. Germline CDR1 and CDR2: MGHRA and YSYEKL. The CDR3 loop is CASSQVGLVDPSGANVLTF. The CDR3 DNA is TGCGCCAGCAGCCAAGTGGGGCTAGTTGACCCCTCTGGGGCCAACGTCCTGACTTTC.

A note on this clonotype: The junction does not match germline at one end; this may be a read error. The V call is TRBV29-1, the J call TRBJ1-2; the match to TRBD1 covers 9 bases. The CDR3 loop spans 12 amino acids. The V gene's germline CDR1 is SQVTM and CDR2 ANQGSEA. CDR3 residues: CSVEDRGYGCAF. The CDR3 DNA is TGCAGCGTTGAGGACAGGGGCTATGGCTGCGCTTTC.

Remarks on this clonotype: At one end, the junction sequence differs from germline, possibly due to a read error. The genes are TRBV4-2 and TRBJ2-1, with D maybe TRBD2 (6 bases). The germline gives CDR1 LGHNA, CDR2 YNFKEQ. This CDR3 is 12 amino acids long. This chain's CDR3 is CAISRASDEQFF. The CDR3 DNA follows: TGTGCCATCAGCCGGGCTAGCGATGAGCAGTTCTTC.

This clonotype was recorded a few times. A much larger clonotype is one base distant, so this may be a read error. This chain joins TRBV6-2 or TRBV6-3 and TRBJ2-3; D tentatively fits TRBD1 or TRBD2 (5 bases each). The CDR3 is 14 amino acids. CDR1 MNHEY and CDR2 SVGEGT come from the germline V gene. CDR3 DNA sequence: TGTGTCAGCAGTTACGGGGCCAGCACAGATACGCAGTATTTT. Translated: CVSSYGASTDTQYF.

This clonotype was observed a single time. Relative to the germline gene, one junction end is altered; a read error may explain this. This chain connects TRBV12-3 or TRBV12-4 to TRBJ2-7, with 10 bases lining up with TRBD1. The CDR3 extends over 14 amino acids. The DNA of the CDR3 is TGTGCCCGCAGTGGGGACAGGGGTTCATACGAGCAGTACTTC. Translated: CARSGDRGSYEQYF.